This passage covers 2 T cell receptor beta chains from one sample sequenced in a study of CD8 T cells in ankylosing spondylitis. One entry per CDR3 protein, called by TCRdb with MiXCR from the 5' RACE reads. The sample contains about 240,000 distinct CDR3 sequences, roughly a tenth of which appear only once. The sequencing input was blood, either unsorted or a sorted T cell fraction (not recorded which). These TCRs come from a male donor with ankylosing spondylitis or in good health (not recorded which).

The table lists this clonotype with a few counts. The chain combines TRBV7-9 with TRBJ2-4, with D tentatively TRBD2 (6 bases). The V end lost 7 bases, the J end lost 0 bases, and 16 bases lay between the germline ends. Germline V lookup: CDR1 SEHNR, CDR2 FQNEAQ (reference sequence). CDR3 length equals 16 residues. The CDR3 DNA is TGTGCCAGCACCCCTCAATGGGGGGAAGCCAAAAACATTCAGTACTTC. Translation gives CASTPQWGEAKNIQYF.

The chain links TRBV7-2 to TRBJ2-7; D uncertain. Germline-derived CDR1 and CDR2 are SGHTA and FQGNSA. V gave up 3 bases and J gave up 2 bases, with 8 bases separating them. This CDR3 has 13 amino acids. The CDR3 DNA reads TGTGCCAGCAGCTTTGGGCCTGCCTACGAGCAGTACTTC. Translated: CASSFGPAYEQYF. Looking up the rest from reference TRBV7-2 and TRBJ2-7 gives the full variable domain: GAGVSQSPSNKVTEKGKDVELRCDPISGHTALYWYRQSLGQGLEFLIYFQGNSAPDKSGLPSDRFSAERTGGSVSTLTIQRTQQEDSAVYLCASSFGPAYEQYFGPGTRLTVT.